One sample yielded the 5 T cell receptor beta chains listed below, sequenced in a study of CD8+ T cells in alopecia areata. Once RNA had been extracted, it was reverse transcribed into cDNA to act as the sequencing template. Clones were sequenced by immunoSEQ multiplex PCR, and TCRdb holds only the in-frame ones, with some missing. This sample has 110,000 to 150,000 clones, with less than 75% found just once. The specimen sequenced was CD8+ T cells sorted from blood. Source of these receptors: a human donor in good health.

V and J are TRBV19 and TRBJ1-5; a weak D match, TRBD1 (6 bases). CDR1 LNHDA and CDR2 SQIVND come from the germline V gene (reference sequence). The CDR3 covers 14 residues. Between the trimmed V and J ends, which lost 5 bases and 3 bases, there was a span of 11 bases. CDR3 loop: CASSWTDHNQPQHF. CDR3 bases: TGTGCCAGTAGTTGGACAGACCACAATCAGCCCCAGCATTTT.

The J gene is TRBJ1-3, the V gene TRBV27; no clear D. Germline lookup yields CDR1 MNHEY and CDR2 SMNVEV (reference sequence). The V end was cut by 8 bases, the J end by 3 bases, with 17 bases between. The CDR3 totals 15 residues. CDR3 protein: CASAPYLGFGNTIYF. The CDR3 DNA sequence: TGTGCCAGCGCGCCCTACCTAGGGTTTGGAAACACCATATATTTT.

The chain has TRBV9 and TRBJ2-2; D is unresolved. Germline-derived CDR1 and CDR2 are SGDLS and YYNGEE. V lost 3 bases, J lost 3 bases, and 9 bases lay in between. This CDR3 is built from 14 residues. CDR3 sequence reads: CASSARLDTGELFF. CDR3 bases: TGTGCCAGCAGCGCCCGTCTGGACACCGGGGAGCTGTTTTTT.

The chain is built from TRBV14 and TRBJ2-7; 8 bases agree with TRBD1. V dropped 2 bases and J dropped 5; count of bases not matched to a gene: 8. Germline assignment: CDR1 SGHDN and CDR2 FVKESK. This CDR3 is 15 amino acids long. The CDR3 DNA follows: TGTGCCAGCAGCCAACTGACAGGGGACGGGGACGAGCAGTACTTC. It codes for CASSQLTGDGDEQYF. The whole variable domain, filled in from reference TRBV14 and TRBJ2-7, reads EAGVTQFPSHSVIEKGQTVTLRCDPISGHDNLYWYRRVMGKEIKFLLHFVKESKQDESGMPNNRFLAERTGGTYSTLKVQPAELEDSGVYFCASSQLTGDGDEQYFGPGTRLTVT.

This clone occurred a few times. The chain couples TRBV29-1 to TRBJ1-2; D may be TRBD1 (5 bases). The length of the CDR3 is 12 residues. Germline-derived CDR1 and CDR2 are SQVTM and ANQGSEA. V was clipped by 1 base and J by 8 bases, with 11 bases between them. This CDR3 is CSVEGPGRGYTF. The CDR3 DNA is TGCAGCGTTGAAGGGCCAGGGCGCGGCTACACCTTC.